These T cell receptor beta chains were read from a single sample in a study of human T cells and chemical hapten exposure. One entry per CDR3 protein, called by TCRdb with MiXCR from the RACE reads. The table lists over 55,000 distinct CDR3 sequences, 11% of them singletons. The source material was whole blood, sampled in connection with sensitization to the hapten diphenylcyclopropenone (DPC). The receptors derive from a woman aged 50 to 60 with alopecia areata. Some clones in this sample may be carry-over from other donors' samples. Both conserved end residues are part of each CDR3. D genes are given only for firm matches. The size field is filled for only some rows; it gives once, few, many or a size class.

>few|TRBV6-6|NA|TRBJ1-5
TGTGCCAGCAGTTACTCCCGGACAACCGATCAGCCCCAGCATTTT
CASSYSRTTDQPQHF
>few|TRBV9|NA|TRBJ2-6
TGTGCCAGCAGCCTTCGACAGGCCAGAAGCTCTGGGGCCAACGTCCTGACTTTC
CASSLRQARSSGANVLTF
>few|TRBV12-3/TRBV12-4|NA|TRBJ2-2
TGTGCCAGCAGCGGCTCCGGGGAGCTGTTTTTT
CASSGSGELFF
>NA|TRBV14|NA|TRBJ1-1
TGTGCCAGCAGTCCATACAAGAACACTGAAGCTTTCTTT
CASSPYKNTEAFF
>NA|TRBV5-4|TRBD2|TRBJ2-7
TGTGCCAGCAGCCGGACTAGCGGGAACGTCTACGAGCAGTACTTC
CASSRTSGNVYEQYF
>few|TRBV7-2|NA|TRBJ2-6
TGTGCCAGCAGCTTCGGGCAAGCTAGGTCTGGGGCCAACGTCCTGACTTTC
CASSFGQARSGANVLTF
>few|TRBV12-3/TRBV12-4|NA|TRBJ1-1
TGTGCCAGCAGACGGGGAGAGGCTGAAGCTTTCTTT
CASRRGEAEAFF
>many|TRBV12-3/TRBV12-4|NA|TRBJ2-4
TGTGCCAGCAGCTCCCTTCTCGGCAAAAACATTCAGTACTTC
CASSSLLGKNIQYF
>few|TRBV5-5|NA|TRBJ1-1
TGTGCCAGCAGCCCGGGGATAGCGAACACTGAAGCTTTCTTT
CASSPGIANTEAFF
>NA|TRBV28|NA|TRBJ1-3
TGTGCCAGCACGAGCGGACAGTTGTGGGGAAACACCATATATTTT
CASTSGQLWGNTIYF
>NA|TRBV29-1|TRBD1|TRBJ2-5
TGCAGCGTTGAACCGACAGGGGGAGAGACCCAGTACTTC
CSVEPTGGETQYF
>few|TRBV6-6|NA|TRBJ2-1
TGTGCCAGCAATGGTCCCAGGGCCACGGGCAATGAGCAGTTCTTC
CASNGPRATGNEQFF
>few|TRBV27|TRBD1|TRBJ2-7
TGTGCCAGCAGTTTAGACAGGGAGCAAAGTTACGAGCAGTACTTC
CASSLDREQSYEQYF
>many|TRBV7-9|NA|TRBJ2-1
TGTGCCAGCGGCGGGCTTTTTTACAATGAGCAGTTCTTC
CASGGLFYNEQFF
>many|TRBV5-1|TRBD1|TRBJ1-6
TGCGCCAGCAATTGTTCGTCGGGACAGCTAATACCCAATTCACCCCTCCACTTT
CASNCSSGQLIPNSPLHF
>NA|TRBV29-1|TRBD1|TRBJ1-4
TGCAGCGTCCGACAGGGGGCGCGTGAAAAACTGTTTTTT
CSVRQGAREKLFF
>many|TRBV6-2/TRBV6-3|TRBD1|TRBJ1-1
TGTGCCAGCAGTCCCCGAGCTAACGACAGGGGGCAAGGAAACACTGAAGCTTTCTTT
CASSPRANDRGQGNTEAFF
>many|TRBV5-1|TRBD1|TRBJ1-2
TGCGCCAGCAGCTTGGATTCAGGGGGCTACTATGGCTACACCTTC
CASSLDSGGYYGYTF
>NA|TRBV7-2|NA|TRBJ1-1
TGTGCCAGCAGCTGGACTAAGAACACTGAAGCTTTCTTT
CASSWTKNTEAFF
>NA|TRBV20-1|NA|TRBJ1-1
TGCAGTGCTTGGCGGACTCCCTCACTCACTGAAGCTTTCTTT
CSAWRTPSLTEAFF
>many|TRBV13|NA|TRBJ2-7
TGTGCCAGCAGCTTCCGTGGGTTCGCCTACGAGCAGTACTTC
CASSFRGFAYEQYF
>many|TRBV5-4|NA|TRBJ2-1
TGTGCCAGCAGCTTTGGGACTGAGCAGTTCTTC
CASSFGTEQFF
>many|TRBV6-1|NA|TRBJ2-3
TGTGCCAGCAGTGAAGGGGTGGGGAGCAACCCCACAGATACGCAGTATTTT
CASSEGVGSNPTDTQYF
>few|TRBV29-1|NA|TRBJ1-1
TGCAGCGCATCAGGGTCGGGCACTGAAGCTTTCTTT
CSASGSGTEAFF
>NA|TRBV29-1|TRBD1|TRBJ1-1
TGCAGCGTTGTAGGGGGCCTGAACACTGAAGCTTTCTTT
CSVVGGLNTEAFF
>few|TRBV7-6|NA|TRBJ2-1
TGTGCCAGCAGCCCGCGGACGCAAAATGAGCAGTTCTTC
CASSPRTQNEQFF
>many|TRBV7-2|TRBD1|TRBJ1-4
TGTGCCAGCAGCACGACTAGACAGGGGGCGCGTGAAAAACTGTTTTTT
CASSTTRQGAREKLFF
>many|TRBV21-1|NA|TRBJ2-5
TGTGCCAGCAGCAGCAAATCCAGATTAGAGCGGGGGGGCCAAGAGACCCAGTACTTC
CASSSKSRLERGGQETQYF
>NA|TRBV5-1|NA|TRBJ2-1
TGCGCCAGCAGCTTGGACGCCCGCTCCTACAATGAGCAGTTCTTC
CASSLDARSYNEQFF
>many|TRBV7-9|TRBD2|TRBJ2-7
TGTGCCAGCAGCATGGAGCGGGAGCCCTACGAGCAGTACTTC
CASSMEREPYEQYF
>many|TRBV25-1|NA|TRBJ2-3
TGTGCCAGCAGTGTAGGGGAGGTGAGAGATACGCAGTATTTT
CASSVGEVRDTQYF
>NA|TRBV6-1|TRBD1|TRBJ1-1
TGTGCCAGCAGGGGACTACGGACAGGGCAAGCTTTCTTT
CASRGLRTGQAFF
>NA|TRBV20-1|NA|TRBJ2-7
TGCAGTGCTAATTACGGGAACGAGCAGTACTTC
CSANYGNEQYF
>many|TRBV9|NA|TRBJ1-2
TGTGCCAGCAGCGTCGGTACACCGACTAACTATGGCTACACCTTC
CASSVGTPTNYGYTF
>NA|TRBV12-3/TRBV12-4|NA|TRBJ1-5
TGTGCCAGCAGCCGTGGGGTGACCACGAATCAGCCCCAGCATTTT
CASSRGVTTNQPQHF
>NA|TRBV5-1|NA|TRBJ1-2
TGCGCCAGCAGAGTACAGAACTATGGCTACACCTTC
CASRVQNYGYTF
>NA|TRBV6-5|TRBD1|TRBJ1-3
TGTGCCAGCAAGACAGGGTATTCAGGAAACACCATATATTTT
CASKTGYSGNTIYF
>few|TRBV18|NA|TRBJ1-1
TGTGCCAGCTCACCACCACCACCCAACACTGAAGCTTTCTTT
CASSPPPPNTEAFF
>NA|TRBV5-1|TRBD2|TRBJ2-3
TGCGCCAGCAGCGTATTGGCGAGCAGCGGGAGGGCCAGAGATACGCAGTATTTT
CASSVLASSGRARDTQYF
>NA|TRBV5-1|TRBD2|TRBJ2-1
TGCGCCAGCAGCCTGACTAGCGGCAATGAGCAGTTCTTC
CASSLTSGNEQFF
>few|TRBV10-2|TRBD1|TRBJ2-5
TGCGCCAGCAGTATCCCTGCAGGGGGCGCGGAGACCCAGTACTTC
CASSIPAGGAETQYF
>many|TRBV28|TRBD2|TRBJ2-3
TGTGCCAGCAGTTCTAGCGGGGGGGACGATACGCAGTATTTT
CASSSSGGDDTQYF
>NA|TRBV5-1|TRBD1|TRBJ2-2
TGCGCCAGCACCCCCCCGAGGGGACAGCGGAACACCGGGGAGCTGTTTTTT
CASTPPRGQRNTGELFF
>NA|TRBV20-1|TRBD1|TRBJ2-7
TGCAGTGCTAGAGATAGGGGGCCGGGACAGCAAATCTCCTACGAGCAGTACTTC
CSARDRGPGQQISYEQYF
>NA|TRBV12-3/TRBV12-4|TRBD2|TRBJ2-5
TGTGCCAGCAGTCCGGCTAGCGGGGGCCAAGAGACCCAGTACTTC
CASSPASGGQETQYF
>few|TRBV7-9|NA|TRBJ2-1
TGTGCCAGCAGCCCTTTTGCTGAGCAGTTCTTC
CASSPFAEQFF
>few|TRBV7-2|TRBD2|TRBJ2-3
TGTGCCAGCAGCTTAAGCGGGAGTCGCACAGATACGCAGTATTTT
CASSLSGSRTDTQYF
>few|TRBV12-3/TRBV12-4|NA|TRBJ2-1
TGTGCCAGCAGGAGAAGAGGCCCCTTTTACAATGAGCAGTTCTTC
CASRRRGPFYNEQFF
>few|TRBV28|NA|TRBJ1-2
TGTGCCAGCACCACCGACCCCAGATGGGGCTACACCTTC
CASTTDPRWGYTF
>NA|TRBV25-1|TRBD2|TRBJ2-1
TGTGCCAGCAGTGGCCTTCCCGGGACTAGCGGGAGATGTGAGCAGTTCTTC
CASSGLPGTSGRCEQFF
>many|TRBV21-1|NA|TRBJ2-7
TGTGCCAGCAGCACCCTGGACAGTGACAGGGGGCAAGACCACGAGCAGTACTTC
CASSTLDSDRGQDHEQYF
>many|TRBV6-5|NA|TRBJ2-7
TGTGCCAGCAGTTACTCGCCCCGAACCTACGAGCAGTACTTC
CASSYSPRTYEQYF
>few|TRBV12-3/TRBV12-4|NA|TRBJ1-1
TGTGCCAGCAGTCAACAGCCGAACACTGAAGCTTTCTTT
CASSQQPNTEAFF